The 24 T cell receptor beta chains below come from one sample, sequenced in a study of blood T cells in healthy people across ages. With a J-beta primer mix and a sample-barcoded 5' primer, a second PCR ran about 6 to 11 cycles. TCRdb reanalysed the 5' RACE reads using MiXCR and keeps one entry per CDR3 protein. The sample holds roughly 800,000 distinct CDR3 sequences, 25% seen once. This sample was shared with a second study, whose subject was T cells of mothers and their children.

Sequencing input: blood. The receptors shown here come from a boy aged 10-17 years in good health.

The rearrangement links TRBV7-8 to TRBJ2-3, with TRBD1 as a possible D gene (6 bases). Per germline, CDR1 SGHVS and CDR2 FQNEAQ. The ends were cut back, 3 bases at V and 2 bases at J, with 15 bases in the middle. This CDR3 has 16 residues. The CDR3 region is CASSFIQGSNTDTQYF. CDR3 coding DNA: TGTGCCAGCAGCTTTATACAGGGCTCGAACACAGATACGCAGTATTTT.

This clonotype came up a few times. V and J are TRBV28 and TRBJ1-4, with 8 bases identical to TRBD1. Germline assignment: CDR1 MDHEN and CDR2 SYDVKM. CDR3 length equals 20 residues. Trimming removed 3 bases from V and 7 bases from J; junction bases left unmatched: 22. CDR3 coding DNA: TGTGCCAGCAGTTTTCTCCCCGGCAGGGGGCAACGCGGGCCAAGTGAAAAACTGTTTTTT. It yields the protein CASSFLPGRGQRGPSEKLFF. Using reference TRBV28 and TRBJ1-4 for the parts outside the CDR3, the full variable domain is DVKVTQSSRYLVKRTGEKVFLECVQDMDHENMFWYRQDPGLGLRLIYFSYDVKMKEKGDIPEGYSVSREKKERFSLILESASTNQTSMYLCASSFLPGRGQRGPSEKLFFGSGTQLSVL.

The rearrangement uses TRBV12-3 or TRBV12-4 and TRBJ1-1, with TRBD1 identical over 9 bases. The CDR3 has 16 residues. Trimming took 5 bases from V and 1 from J; bases not matched to a gene: 8. The CDR3: CASSPGTGLKNTEAFF. CDR3 DNA: TGTGCCAGCAGTCCCGGGACAGGGCTAAAGAACACTGAAGCTTTCTTT.

J is TRBJ1-2 and V is TRBV7-9; a possible D gene is TRBD1 (6 bases). This CDR3 is built from 15 residues. The germline V gene encodes CDR1 SEHNR and CDR2 FQNEAQ (reference sequence). The ends were cut back, 4 bases at V and 8 bases at J, with 20 bases in the middle. The CDR3 sequence: CASSWGPGLGEGYTF. The DNA of the CDR3 is TGTGCCAGCAGCTGGGGGCCCGGACTTGGAGAAGGCTACACCTTC.

The gene calls are TRBV7-9 and TRBJ2-5, with a weak D call TRBD2 (7 bases). This CDR3 comprises 14 residues. V was pared by 4 bases and J by 5 bases, with 14 bases between. The V gene's germline CDR1 is SEHNR and CDR2 FQNEAQ (reference sequence). Here the CDR3 reads CASSYSEGGETQYF. The CDR3 bases are TGTGCCAGCAGCTACTCGGAGGGGGGGGAGACCCAGTACTTC.

In this sample, this clonotype turned up a few times. CDR3 nucleotide sequence: TGTGCCACCAGTGACCGGACAGTGTTGGAGCAGTTCTTC. Its protein is CATSDRTVLEQFF. The chain joins TRBV24-1 to TRBJ2-1, with TRBD1 as a possible D gene (6 bases). Trimming took off 4 bases at V and 10 bases at J, with 13 bases between the two ends. In germline, CDR1 is KGHDR, CDR2 SFDVKD. This CDR3 contains 13 residues.

There are a few counts of this clonotype. The J gene is TRBJ2-4, the V gene TRBV18, with D tentatively TRBD1 (5 bases). CDR1 is KGHSH, CDR2 LQKENI, per germline. Trimming took 0 bases from V and 9 from J, leaving 15 bases between them. This CDR3 is built from 15 residues. The CDR3 coding sequence is TGTGCCAGCTCACCACCGAGTCAGGGTAGTATCATTCAGTACTTC. Translating it yields CASSPPSQGSIIQYF.

This clonotype was seen only a few times. This sequence joins TRBV25-1 and TRBJ1-1, with D tentatively TRBD1 (5 bases). Germline V gene sequence: CDR1 MGHDK, CDR2 SYGVNS. The V gene lost 4 bases and the J gene lost 0 bases, with 9 bases spanning the gap. The CDR3 is made up of 14 amino acids. CDR3 loop: CASSVEDMNTEAFF. CDR3 coding DNA: TGTGCCAGCAGTGTTGAGGACATGAACACTGAAGCTTTCTTT. The whole variable domain, filled in from reference TRBV25-1 and TRBJ1-1, reads EADIYQTPRYLVIGTGKKITLECSQTMGHDKMYWYQQDPGMELHLIHYSYGVNSTEKGDLSSESTVSRIRTEHFPLTLESARPSHTSQYLCASSVEDMNTEAFFGQGTRLTVV.

The CDR3 nucleotides read TGCAGTGCTAGAGTAACAGGAGCAGGGCGAAGCTCCTACGAGCAGTACTTC. Protein: CSARVTGAGRSSYEQYF. The chain recombines TRBV20-1 with TRBJ2-7, with D tentatively TRBD1 (5 bases). The CDR3 consists of 17 residues. V lost 1 base, J lost 0 bases, and 19 bases lay in between. Germline V gene lookup returns CDR1 DFQATT and CDR2 SNEGSKA (reference sequence).

The sample holds a few counts of this clonotype. In DNA form, the CDR3 reads TGTGCCAGCAGCTTCGGACAGCTCAGAGAAGATACGCAGTATTTT. The encoded protein is CASSFGQLREDTQYF. J is TRBJ2-3 and V is TRBV5-6, with D possibly being TRBD1 (6 bases). Germline CDR1 SGHDT, CDR2 YYEEEE. V was cut by 2 bases and J by 5 bases, with 15 bases left in between. There are 15 residues in the CDR3.

There are a few counts of this clonotype. The junction and the germline gene differ at one end; a read error may be behind it. The rearrangement links TRBV9 to TRBJ2-1; D is perhaps TRBD2 (5 bases). CDR1 SGDLS and CDR2 YYNGEE come from the germline V gene. This CDR3 region has 14 residues. CDR3 bases: TGTGCCAGCAGCGTGGGTAGCGTCTACAATGAACAGTTCTTC. Encoded protein: CASSVGSVYNEQFF.

This chain links TRBV6-1 with TRBJ2-7; no clear D. This CDR3 has 14 amino acids. Germline assignment: CDR1 MNHNS and CDR2 SASEGT. V lost 3 bases to trimming and J lost 7 bases, with 16 bases between them. In DNA form, the CDR3 reads TGTGCCAGCAGTGAGGTATACGCCATCTATGAGCAGTACTTC. This sequence encodes CASSEVYAIYEQYF.

The chain couples TRBV27 to TRBJ1-5; TRBD1 might be the D (6 bases). V lost 5 bases, J lost 6 bases, and 14 bases lay in between. The CDR3 length is 14 residues. From germline, CDR1 is MNHEY and CDR2 SMNVEV (reference sequence). CDR3 sequence: CASSASTGCQPQHF. The CDR3 DNA is TGTGCCAGCAGTGCCTCAACAGGGTGTCAGCCCCAGCATTTT.

J is TRBJ1-3 and V is TRBV29-1; tentatively, D is TRBD1 (6 bases). Germline CDR1 reads SQVTM; CDR2 reads ANQGSEA. The CDR3 length is 15 residues. With 6 bases removed from V and 0 bases from J, the gap between germline ends came to 15 bases. As DNA, the CDR3 is TGCAGCGTCCTGGGACATCCATACTCTGGAAACACCATATATTTT. Protein product: CSVLGHPYSGNTIYF.

The DNA for the CDR3 is TGTGCCAGCAGTATACCAACCGGGACTAGCGGGCGGAACGAGCAGTACTTC. Its translation is CASSIPTGTSGRNEQYF. The chain has TRBV12-3 or TRBV12-4 and TRBJ2-7; 12 bases align to TRBD2. V dropped 5 bases and J dropped 5; count of bases not matched to a gene: 13. This CDR3 comprises 17 residues.

This clonotype was found a few times. This chain joins TRBV5-6 and TRBJ2-7; D remains ambiguous. Trimming cost V 3 bases and J 0 bases, with 13 bases left between them. The CDR3 extends over 15 amino acids. Germline V gives CDR1 SGHDT, CDR2 YYEEEE. CDR3 loop: CASSSGRMSSYEQYF. The CDR3 DNA reads TGTGCCAGCAGCTCAGGTAGAATGAGCTCCTACGAGCAGTACTTC. Looking up the rest from reference TRBV5-6 and TRBJ2-7 gives the full variable domain: DAGVTQSPTHLIKTRGQQVTLRCSPKSGHDTVSWYQQALGQGPQFIFQYYEEEERQRGNFPDRFSGHQFPNYSSELNVNALLLGDSALYLCASSSGRMSSYEQYFGPGTRLTVT.

CDR3 residues: CASSSTSGSSGEQYF. The CDR3 nucleotides are TGTGCCAGCAGCTCCACTAGCGGGAGTAGTGGCGAGCAGTACTTC. J is TRBJ2-7 and V is TRBV3-1; TRBD2 matches at 11 bases. The V gene's germline CDR1 is LGHDT and CDR2 YNNKEL (reference sequence). Trimming at V came to 5 bases and at J to 6 bases, leaving 9 bases not matched to a gene. CDR3 length: 15 residues.

This clonotype has more than one count but fewer than ten. The rearrangement uses TRBV13 and TRBJ1-1; TRBD1 matches at 10 bases. From germline, CDR1 is PRHDT and CDR2 FYEKMQ (reference sequence). The CDR3 totals 17 residues. The ends lost 4 bases at V and 5 bases at J; junction bases unmatched: 13. CDR3 protein: CASSSGGDRGLWTEAFF. CDR3 nucleotide sequence: TGTGCCAGCAGCTCCGGGGGTGACAGGGGGCTATGGACTGAAGCTTTCTTT.

This clonotype turned up a few times. The chain joins TRBV12-3 or TRBV12-4 to TRBJ2-3; the match to TRBD2 covers 8 bases. Unmatched junction bases numbered 13, after V lost 7 bases and J lost 4 bases. CDR3 length: 16 amino acids. In DNA form, the CDR3 reads TGTGCCAGCACCATATGGCTAGCGGGCGGTGCAGATACGCAGTATTTT. Translation: CASTIWLAGGADTQYF.

V and J are TRBV7-3 and TRBJ2-2; no clear D gene. CDR3 length: 16 amino acids. Trimming stripped 1 base from V and 3 bases from J, with 12 bases between. Germline CDR1 is SGHTA and CDR2 is FQGTGA. CDR3 amino acids: CASSLNEPTYTGELFF. CDR3 DNA: TGTGCCAGCAGCTTAAACGAGCCCACTTACACCGGGGAGCTGTTTTTT. Drawing the rest from reference TRBV7-3 and TRBJ2-2, the complete variable domain is GAGVSQTPSNKVTEKGKYVELRCDPISGHTALYWYRQSLGQGPEFLIYFQGTGAADDSGLPNDRFFAVRPEGSVSTLKIQRTERGDSAVYLCASSLNEPTYTGELFFGEGSRLTVL.

For this clonotype: This sequence may be a read error, since a much larger clone differs from it by one base. This rearrangement joins TRBV20-1 to TRBJ2-7; 7 positions match TRBD1. The CDR3 contains 14 residues. Germline V gives CDR1 DFQATT, CDR2 SNEGSKA (reference sequence). As DNA, the CDR3 is TGCAGTGCCATGGACAGGCAGAGCTCCTACGGGCAGTACTTC. This sequence encodes CSAMDRQSSYGQYF.

This clonotype was seen at least ten times. The rearrangement uses TRBV9 and TRBJ2-7; tentative D call: TRBD2 (6 bases). Germline loops: CDR1 SGDLS, CDR2 YYNGEE. The V end was cut by 4 bases, the J end by 6 bases, with 17 bases between. This CDR3 comprises 14 residues. Here the CDR3 reads CASSSTGSFGEQYF. CDR3 in DNA: TGTGCCAGCAGCTCCACCGGGAGTTTCGGCGAGCAGTACTTC.

This sequence joins TRBV6-6 and TRBJ2-5, with D tentatively TRBD1 or TRBD2 (5 bases each). The DNA end favors TRBJ2-7, so the J call may be wrong. The CDR3 covers 14 residues. CDR1 is MNHNY and CDR2 is SVGAGI in the germline V gene (reference sequence). CDR3 protein: CASTPRDAIYEQYF. In DNA form, the CDR3 reads TGTGCCAGCACTCCTAGGGACGCTATCTACGAGCAGTACTTC.

The genes are TRBV12-3 or TRBV12-4 and TRBJ2-5; perhaps D is TRBD1 or TRBD2 (6 bases each). The J call may be faulty, since TRBJ2-7 better matches the DNA end. The CDR3 sequence is 17 residues long. This chain's CDR3 is CASSLTYRVGGSYEQYF. The CDR3 DNA follows: TGTGCCAGCAGTTTAACCTACAGGGTCGGGGGCTCCTACGAGCAGTACTTC.